This T cell receptor (beta chain) was identified during a study of patients and donors after allogeneic stem cell transplantation. A few counts support this clonotype. Germline assignment: CDR1 DFQATT and CDR2 SNEGSKA (reference sequence). The ends lost 7 bases at V and 2 bases at J; junction bases unmatched: 1. This CDR3 has 12 amino acids. TCRdb re-called the RT-PCR reads through MiXCR, storing one row per CDR3 protein. There are approximately 430,000 distinct CDR3 sequences in the sample; 16% occur only once, and 7% to 7.5% lies in the top ten. The clonotype was recovered from a human donor who was either an allogeneic HSCT recipient or a stem cell or donor lymphocyte infusion donor (not recorded which). It is not recorded whose cells these are; they may come from a transplant donor. The chain joins TRBV20-1 to TRBJ2-5; 10 nucleotides match TRBD2. Sequenced input: blood, either unsorted or a sorted T cell fraction (not recorded which). Here the CDR3 reads CSGTSGQETQYF. The CDR3 DNA follows: TGCAGTGGGACTAGCGGACAAGAGACCCAGTACTTC.